A selection of T cell receptor beta chains follows, all from one sample in a study of CD8 T cells in Susac syndrome. TCRdb used MiXCR to reprocess the immunoSEQ multiplex PCR reads, holding one entry per CDR3 protein. Counted here are about 130,000 distinct CDR3 sequences, around 94% occurring once; the ten biggest clones make up over 0.07%. Sequencing input: CD4+ T cells from PBMCs. The receptors derive from a human donor in good health. CDR3s include the opening cysteine and the closing phenylalanine or tryptophan. D genes are given only for firm matches. Some rows mark clone size as missing; the rest say once, few, many or name a class of expanded clone.

NA | TRBJ1-2 | NA | TRBV3-1 | TGTGCCAGCAGCCAAGTCCCGGGCCAAGAGTGGGGCTACACCTTC | CASSQVPGQEWGYTF
NA | TRBJ1-4 | NA | TRBV20-1 | TGCAGTGCTAGAGTCGGCAGGAGGGCAACTAATGAAAAACTGTTTTTT | CSARVGRRATNEKLFF
NA | TRBJ1-2 | NA | TRBV6-1 | TGTGCCAGCAGTGCCAGGGGATGGGAGGACTATGGCTACACCTTC | CASSARGWEDYGYTF
NA | TRBJ1-1 | NA | TRBV15 | TGTGCCACCAGCAGCAGGGCGAACACTGAAGCTTTCTTT | CATSSRANTEAFF
NA | TRBJ2-1 | NA | TRBV7-2 | TGTGCCAGCAGCTTAGGGGCAGCTCCCTACAATGAGCAGTTCTTC | CASSLGAAPYNEQFF
TRBD1 | TRBJ2-1 | NA | TRBV7-9 | TGTGCCAGCTGGTTATACCGGGACAGGGCTCCTGAGCAGTTCTTC | CASWLYRDRAPEQFF
NA | TRBJ1-1 | NA | TRBV5-1 | TGCGCCAGCAGCTTGGGGCAGTCGAACACTGAAGCTTTCTTT | CASSLGQSNTEAFF
NA | TRBJ1-5 | once | TRBV7-9 | TGTGCCAGCAGTCATGAGGGCTCCTTAAACAATCAGCCCCAGCATTTT | CASSHEGSLNNQPQHF
NA | TRBJ1-5 | NA | TRBV12-3/TRBV12-4 | TGTGCCAGCAGTTCGCCTGGCGTTAGCAATCAGCCCCAGCATTTT | CASSSPGVSNQPQHF
NA | TRBJ2-4 | NA | TRBV6-5 | TGTGCCAGCAGTTCCACGGCGAAGACCGGGTCCGGTCCCCTTCAGTACTTC | CASSSTAKTGSGPLQYF
NA | TRBJ2-4 | NA | TRBV23-1 | TGCGCCACCATGAGGCGGGCCCCACGCGAGACGGCCAAAAACATTCAGTACTTC | CATMRRAPRETAKNIQYF
NA | TRBJ2-5 | once | TRBV3-1 | TGTGCCAGCAGCCACGCAACTACCGGGACCAAACAAGAGACCCAGTACTTC | CASSHATTGTKQETQYF
NA | TRBJ2-3 | NA | TRBV29-1 | TGCAGCGTTCCGGCGGGTAGTCGCACAGATACGCAGTATTTT | CSVPAGSRTDTQYF
NA | TRBJ2-7 | NA | TRBV14 | TGTGCCAGCAGCCAAGCGTATGACGGGACAATCTACGAGCAGTACTTC | CASSQAYDGTIYEQYF
TRBD1 | TRBJ2-2 | NA | TRBV18 | TGTGCCAGCTCACCGGGACAGGGATCGAACACCGGGGAGCTGTTTTTT | CASSPGQGSNTGELFF
NA | TRBJ2-3 | NA | TRBV30 | TGTGCCTCCACGACTGCTCAAGATACGCAGTATTTT | CASTTAQDTQYF
NA | TRBJ2-1 | NA | TRBV4-2 | TGTGCCAGCAGCCAAGATGGATTGGGGCGCTCCTACAATGAGCAGTTCTTC | CASSQDGLGRSYNEQFF
NA | TRBJ2-7 | NA | TRBV28 | TGTGCCAGCAGTTTCTTGGGGGCGCGTGCGTACGAGCAGTACTTC | CASSFLGARAYEQYF
NA | TRBJ1-1 | NA | TRBV12-3/TRBV12-4 | TGTGCCAGCAGTTTAGCCCCCGGGGGGGGAGGAACTGAAGCTTTCTTT | CASSLAPGGGGTEAFF
NA | TRBJ1-2 | NA | TRBV5-1 | TGCGCCAGCAGCTTGCGCGTAGACCAGTATGGCTACACCTTC | CASSLRVDQYGYTF
NA | TRBJ1-2 | NA | TRBV9 | TGTGCCAGCAGCGTAGACGCAGCCCGGAGTGGCTACACCTTC | CASSVDAARSGYTF
NA | TRBJ1-1 | NA | TRBV4-1 | TGCGCCAGCAGCCAAGAGGGCAGGGTGAGGACTGAAGCTTTCTTT | CASSQEGRVRTEAFF
NA | TRBJ2-2 | NA | TRBV18 | TGTGCCAGCTCACCGGTGGAGGGTTGGAACACCGGGGAGCTGTTTTTT | CASSPVEGWNTGELFF